What follows is one T cell receptor beta chain and its context. The CDR3 runs to 16 residues. Between the trimmed V and J ends, which lost 0 bases and 7 bases, there was a span of 18 bases. Germline loops: CDR1 LNHDA, CDR2 SQIVND (reference sequence). The record originates from a study of PD-L1 blockade in urothelial cancer. The method was immunoSEQ multiplex PCR; TCRdb's version includes in-frame clones alone and lacks a portion of them. The sample consists of fewer than 80,000 clones, around 86% of them appearing once. Time point in this sample: pretreatment peripheral blood. This receptor was identified in a man between 65 and 85 years old with urothelial cancer. Here the sequenced sample was PBMCs, taken around atezolizumab (anti-PD-L1) treatment. The chain uses TRBV19 and TRBJ1-2; D is possibly TRBD1 (5 bases). The CDR3 is CASSIEGSGRVGGYTF. The CDR3 region has the DNA TGTGCCAGTAGTATAGAGGGGTCCGGCAGGGTCGGTGGCTACACCTTC.